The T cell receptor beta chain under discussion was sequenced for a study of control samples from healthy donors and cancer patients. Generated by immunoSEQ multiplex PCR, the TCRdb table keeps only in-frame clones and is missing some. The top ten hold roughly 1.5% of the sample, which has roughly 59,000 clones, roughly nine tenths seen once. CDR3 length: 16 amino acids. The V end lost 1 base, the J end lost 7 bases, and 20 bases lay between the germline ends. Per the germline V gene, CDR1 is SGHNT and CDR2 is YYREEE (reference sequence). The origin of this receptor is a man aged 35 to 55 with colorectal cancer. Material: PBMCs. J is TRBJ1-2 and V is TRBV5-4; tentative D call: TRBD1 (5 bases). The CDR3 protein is CASSLISGNGGSGYTF. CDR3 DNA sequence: TGTGCCAGCAGCTTGATCTCAGGGAATGGTGGATCTGGCTACACCTTC.